This T cell receptor (beta chain) was sequenced during a study of CD8 T cells in ankylosing spondylitis. Study-wide results and limits: Peripheral blood samples showed relatively rare disease-linked clones, and these clones were CD8+. Both synovial fluid and blood in reactive arthritis had previously been reported to carry some motif variants.

Ten or more counts support this clonotype. Its antigen is undetermined. This CDR3 spans 13 amino acids. Germline CDR1 and CDR2: WNHNN and SYGVQD (reference sequence). V shed 6 bases and J 6 bases; nucleotides not matched to a gene: 5. Making the TCR beta libraries involved quantitative 5'-RACE with molecular barcodes. TCRdb reanalysed the 5' RACE reads using MiXCR and keeps one entry per CDR3 protein. The sample lists around 100,000 distinct CDR3 sequences; 24% were seen once. This chain links TRBV10-1 with TRBJ2-4, with 7 bases fitting TRBD2. Material: synovial fluid, either unsorted or a sorted T cell fraction (not recorded which). The clonotype was recovered from a male donor with ankylosing spondylitis. The CDR3 nucleotides read TGCGCCAGCAGCACGGGGAGGGGAAACATTCAGTACTTC. Protein: CASSTGRGNIQYF.